The source of this TCR beta chain is a study of blood T cell repertoires in COVID-19. Only in-frame clones appear in the TCRdb table, and some are missing; sequencing was by immunoSEQ multiplex PCR. The sample shows 68,000 or so clones, about 87% of them seen only once. V was clipped by 0 bases and J by 6 bases, with 7 bases between them. This CDR3 is built from 14 residues. Germline loops: CDR1 SGHRS, CDR2 YFSETQ. The sequencing input was peripheral blood. This receptor was identified in a woman in her seventies with acute or convalescent COVID-19. The chain uses TRBV5-1 and TRBJ1-6, with D hard to call. CDR3 residues: CASSLDHSNSPLHF. CDR3 coding DNA: TGCGCCAGCAGCTTGGACCACTCTAATTCACCCCTCCACTTT.